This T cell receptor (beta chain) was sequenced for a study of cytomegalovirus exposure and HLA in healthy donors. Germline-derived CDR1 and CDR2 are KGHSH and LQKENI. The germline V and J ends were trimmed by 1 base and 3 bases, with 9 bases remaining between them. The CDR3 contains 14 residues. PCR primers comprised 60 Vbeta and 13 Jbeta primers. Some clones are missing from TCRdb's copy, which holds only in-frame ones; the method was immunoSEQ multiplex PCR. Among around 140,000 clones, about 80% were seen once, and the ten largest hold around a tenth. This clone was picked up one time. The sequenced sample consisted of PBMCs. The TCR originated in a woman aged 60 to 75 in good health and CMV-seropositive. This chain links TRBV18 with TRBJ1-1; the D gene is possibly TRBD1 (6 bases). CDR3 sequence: CASSPQAGDTEAFF. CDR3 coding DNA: TGTGCCAGCTCACCACAAGCAGGGGACACTGAAGCTTTCTTT.